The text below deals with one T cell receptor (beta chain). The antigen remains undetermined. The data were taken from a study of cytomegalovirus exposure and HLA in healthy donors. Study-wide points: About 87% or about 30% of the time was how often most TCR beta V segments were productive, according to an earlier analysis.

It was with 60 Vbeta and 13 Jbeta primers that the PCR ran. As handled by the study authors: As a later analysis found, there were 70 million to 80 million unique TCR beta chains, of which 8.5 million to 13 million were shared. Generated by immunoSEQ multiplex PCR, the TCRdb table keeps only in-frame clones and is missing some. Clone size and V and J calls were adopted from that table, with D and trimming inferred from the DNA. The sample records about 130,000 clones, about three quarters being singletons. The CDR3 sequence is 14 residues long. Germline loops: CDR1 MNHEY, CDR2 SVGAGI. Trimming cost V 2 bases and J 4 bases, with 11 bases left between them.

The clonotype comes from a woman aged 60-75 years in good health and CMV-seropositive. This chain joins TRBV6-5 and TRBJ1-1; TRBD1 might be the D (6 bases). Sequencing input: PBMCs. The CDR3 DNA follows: TGTGCCAGCAGTTACCACAGGGTTGGCACTGAAGCTTTCTTT. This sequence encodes CASSYHRVGTEAFF.